This is a list of T cell receptor beta chains from one sample in a study of control samples from healthy donors and cancer patients. Only in-frame clones appear in the TCRdb table, and some are missing; sequencing was by immunoSEQ multiplex PCR. This sample has about 100,000 clones, with roughly 87% found just once. What was sequenced was blood. Receptors originate from a woman aged 50 to 65 in good health. CDR3s include the opening cysteine and the closing phenylalanine or tryptophan. A D gene is named only where the DNA matches it firmly. Part of the rows lack a size; the others show once, few, many or a class for expanded clones.

CDR3nt	CDR3aa	abundance	d_gene	j_gene	v_gene
TGTGCCAGCAGTTTCGGTGGCTCCTACAATGAGCAGTTCTTC	CASSFGGSYNEQFF	once	NA	TRBJ2-1	TRBV27
TGTGCCAGCAGCACCAGAGGGAGAAGGGGCTACACCTTC	CASSTRGRRGYTF	NA	NA	TRBJ1-2	TRBV12-3/TRBV12-4
TGTGCCAGCAGCGGGTATGGACAAAACCCCAATGAGCAGTTCTTC	CASSGYGQNPNEQFF	NA	NA	TRBJ2-1	TRBV9
TGCAGTGCTAGTTGGGGGATGGAAAAGCAGTACTTC	CSASWGMEKQYF	NA	NA	TRBJ2-7	TRBV20-1
TGTGCCAGTAGTACTCCGGGCTACAATGAGCAGTTCTTC	CASSTPGYNEQFF	NA	NA	TRBJ2-1	TRBV19
TGTGCCAGCAGTCCGGGGACATCCAAAAACATTCAGTACTTC	CASSPGTSKNIQYF	NA	NA	TRBJ2-4	TRBV27
TGCGCCAGCAGGGCCGGGACTCTCCCCGGGGAGCTGTTTTTT	CASRAGTLPGELFF	once	NA	TRBJ2-2	TRBV5-1
TGTGCCAGCAGCTCAGGACTAGTAATTCAGTACTTC	CASSSGLVIQYF	once	TRBD2	TRBJ2-4	TRBV11-2
TGTGCCTTTTTCGACCCCATAGCGGGGGGGCCCCAAGAGACCCAGTACTTC	CAFFDPIAGGPQETQYF	once	TRBD2	TRBJ2-5	TRBV30
TGCAGCGTCGGATTACAGGGGAGGCGCGAAAAACTGTTTTTT	CSVGLQGRREKLFF	NA	TRBD1	TRBJ1-4	TRBV29-1
TGTGCCAGCAGCCAGGATAGACAGGGGGCAATGGAGGACACCATATATTTT	CASSQDRQGAMEDTIYF	NA	TRBD1	TRBJ1-3	TRBV3-1/TRBV3-2
TGTGCCACCAGCAGTGTGGGACTAGCGGGAGTTGCCGGGGAGCTGTTTTTT	CATSSVGLAGVAGELFF	NA	TRBD2	TRBJ2-2	TRBV15
TGTGCCAGCAGTTTACAGGGAAGGGGCTACACCTTC	CASSLQGRGYTF	few	NA	TRBJ1-2	TRBV28
TGTGCCAGCAGTTACTCGACGACAGGAGACGGTAGGACTGAAGCTTTCTTT	CASSYSTTGDGRTEAFF	NA	NA	TRBJ1-1	TRBV6-2/TRBV6-3
TGTGCCAGCAGCCCAGAGTCCTACTCCTACAATGAGCAGTTCTTC	CASSPESYSYNEQFF	few	NA	TRBJ2-1	TRBV7-9
TGTGCCAGCGGGGTCGGTTCACCCCTCCACTTT	CASGVGSPLHF	NA	NA	TRBJ1-6	TRBV2
TGTGCCAGCAGTCGAACTCATACGAACACTGAAGCTTTCTTT	CASSRTHTNTEAFF	NA	NA	TRBJ1-1	TRBV6-5
TGTGCCAGCAGTTTGGGGGAGGTCTACGAGCAGTACTTC	CASSLGEVYEQYF	once	NA	TRBJ2-7	TRBV27
TGTGCCAGCAGCTTAGCGGGACTAGCTTTTGAGCAGTTCTTC	CASSLAGLAFEQFF	NA	TRBD2	TRBJ2-1	TRBV9
TGCAGCGTTGAAGATCCTATTGTCTTCTACACCTTC	CSVEDPIVFYTF	NA	NA	TRBJ1-2	TRBV29-1
TGTGCCAGTAGTTCGACTAGCGGGAGTGGGGAGACCCAGTACTTC	CASSSTSGSGETQYF	NA	TRBD2	TRBJ2-5	TRBV19
TGTGCCAGCAGCCGGGGACAGGAACAAGAGACCCAGTACTTC	CASSRGQEQETQYF	NA	TRBD1	TRBJ2-5	TRBV11-3
TGTGCCAGTGGGTACAGGGGGCCCATGAACACTGAAGCTTTCTTT	CASGYRGPMNTEAFF	NA	TRBD1	TRBJ1-1	TRBV19
TGTGCCAGCAGTGAACAGGGGGGTGAGCAGTACTTC	CASSEQGGEQYF	NA	NA	TRBJ2-7	TRBV2
TGTGCCAGCAGCCCCGGGACACCGACCTCCTACGAGCAGTACTTC	CASSPGTPTSYEQYF	NA	NA	TRBJ2-7	TRBV6-6
TGTGCCAGCTCACCTAACCATGGCGCACCCCTCCACTTT	CASSPNHGAPLHF	NA	NA	TRBJ1-6	TRBV18
TGTGCCAGCAGTGAATTTTCTTTGGGACACCGCGGACCGTACTTC	CASSEFSLGHRGPYF	NA	NA	TRBJ2-5	TRBV6-4
TGTGCCAGCAGCCCTCCGCGGTACTCCTACAATGAGCAGTTCTTC	CASSPPRYSYNEQFF	NA	NA	TRBJ2-1	TRBV7-8
TGTGCCACTACGCCCATTCCGGACAGGGGGCTAGTTGACACTGAAGCTTTCTTT	CATTPIPDRGLVDTEAFF	NA	TRBD1	TRBJ1-1	TRBV19
TGTGCCAGCAGTTTAAGGGGGGGGATATATCAGCCCCAGCATTTT	CASSLRGGIYQPQHF	NA	NA	TRBJ1-5	TRBV27
TGTGCCAGCATGATGGGGGCCTGGTATGGCTACACCTTC	CASMMGAWYGYTF	few	NA	TRBJ1-2	TRBV2
TGTGCCAGCAGTGTAAGGTCCGGGAACTATGGCTACACCTTC	CASSVRSGNYGYTF	few	NA	TRBJ1-2	TRBV27
TGTGCCACCAGCAGAGATGGGGGGGCGCTGGGAACTGAAGCTTTCTTT	CATSRDGGALGTEAFF	NA	NA	TRBJ1-1	TRBV15
TGTGCCAGTACAGGGGAGGGGGATCAGCCCCAGCATTTT	CASTGEGDQPQHF	NA	NA	TRBJ1-5	TRBV19
TGTGCCTGGAGTTTACCGGGACAGGGGGCGGCGTATGGAGAGCAGTACTTC	CAWSLPGQGAAYGEQYF	NA	TRBD1	TRBJ2-7	TRBV30
TGTGCCAGCAGCTTAGTTGTCCAGGGGAACACTGAAGCTTTCTTT	CASSLVVQGNTEAFF	NA	NA	TRBJ1-1	TRBV7-2
TGTGCCAGCAGTATAACCCTTTCGGGAGACACAGATACGCAGTATTTT	CASSITLSGDTDTQYF	NA	NA	TRBJ2-3	TRBV28
TGTGCCAGCAGCCTGAAGCGGGAGGCTCAGTATTTT	CASSLKREAQYF	NA	TRBD2	TRBJ2-3	TRBV7-2
TGTGCCAGCAGCTTAAGCGAGGGGCCTGAAGCTTTCTTT	CASSLSEGPEAFF	NA	NA	TRBJ1-1	TRBV7-9
TGTGCCAGCAGCTTAGGAGTCTCCTACAATGAGCAGTTCTTC	CASSLGVSYNEQFF	NA	NA	TRBJ2-1	TRBV7-9
TGTGCCAGCAGCGGGGATTGTACAGTTACGAAGGGGGAGTGTGGTGAAGCTTTCTTT	CASSGDCTVTKGECGEAFF	NA	NA	TRBJ1-1	TRBV7-9
TGTGCCAGCAAACGGGAGCGGGACACCGGGGAGCTGTTTTTT	CASKRERDTGELFF	NA	NA	TRBJ2-2	TRBV2
TGTGCCAGCAGCTCTGCGGGGGTAGGCAATCAGCCCCAGCATTTT	CASSSAGVGNQPQHF	NA	NA	TRBJ1-5	TRBV7-8